The 14 T cell receptor beta chains reported below all come from one sample, sequenced in a study of blood T cell repertoires in COVID-19. Some clones are missing from TCRdb's copy, which holds only in-frame ones; the method was immunoSEQ multiplex PCR. The sample lists approximately 69,000 clones; 70% to 85% were seen once. Material for sequencing was peripheral blood. The receptor source for this set is a woman aged 60-70 years with acute or convalescent COVID-19.

The table lists this clone with a count of one. The rearrangement links TRBV9 to TRBJ1-2; 11 bases are a match to TRBD1. Germline V CDR1 and CDR2: SGDLS, YYNGEE. The CDR3 has 16 residues. V dropped 3 bases and J dropped 5; count of bases not matched to a gene: 9. CDR3 coding DNA: TGTGCCAGCAGCGGAACCGGACAGGGGGCTCGGTATGGCTACACCTTC. Amino acid sequence: CASSGTGQGARYGYTF.

This chain uses TRBV5-1 with TRBJ1-1; no clear D. Trimming took off 3 bases at V and 1 base at J, with 10 bases between the two ends. This CDR3 comprises 14 residues. In germline, CDR1 is SGHRS, CDR2 YFSETQ. CDR3 nucleotide sequence: TGCGCCAGCAGCTCGAGTCGTCGGAACACTGAAGCTTTCTTT. This gives the protein CASSSSRRNTEAFF.

The chain employs TRBV7-8 and TRBJ1-3; D gene uncertain. Trimming took 5 bases from V and 1 from J, leaving 9 bases between them. The germline gives CDR1 SGHVS, CDR2 FQNEAQ. The length of the CDR3 is 14 residues. CDR3 region: CASSMPGSGNTIYF. In DNA, the CDR3 is TGTGCCAGCAGCATGCCGGGGTCTGGAAACACCATATATTTT.

This chain connects TRBV7-3 to TRBJ1-1, with no clear D. Germline-derived CDR1 and CDR2 are SGHTA and FQGTGA. V lost 3 bases and J lost 0, with 5 bases in between. The length of the CDR3 is 13 residues. The CDR3 DNA reads TGTGCCAGCAGCTTGGAGTTGAACACTGAAGCTTTCTTT. It yields the protein CASSLELNTEAFF.

The CDR3 DNA sequence: TGCGCCAGCAGCCAAGTGGAGCCCGGAGGCACTGAAGCTTTCTTT. As protein: CASSQVEPGGTEAFF. The V gene is TRBV4-1, the J gene TRBJ1-1; D ambiguous. CDR3 length: 15 residues. With 1 base removed from V and 4 bases from J, the gap between germline ends came to 13 bases. The germline gives CDR1 MGHRA, CDR2 YSYEKL.

Only a few counts were recorded for this clone. This chain links TRBV7-9 with TRBJ2-3; a possible D gene is TRBD2 (5 bases). CDR1 is SEHNR and CDR2 is FQNEAQ in the germline V gene (reference sequence). The CDR3 is 16 residues long. With 0 bases removed from V and 2 bases from J, the gap between germline ends came to 12 bases. The CDR3 DNA sequence: TGTGCCAGCAGCTTAGCGCTTTCGGACTTCACAGATACGCAGTATTTT. It encodes CASSLALSDFTDTQYF.

The chain recombines TRBV3-1 (or the pseudogene TRBV3-2) with TRBJ1-3; a possible D gene is TRBD1 (6 bases). This CDR3 is built from 12 residues. V was cut by 2 bases and J by 15 bases, with 14 bases left in between. Germline lookup yields CDR1 LGHDT and CDR2 YNNKEL (reference sequence). The CDR3 DNA reads TGTGCCAGCAGCCAAACCAGGCAGGGACAATATTTT. Its translation: CASSQTRQGQYF.

The V gene is TRBV3-1 (or the pseudogene TRBV3-2), the J gene TRBJ2-1, with D uncertain. The CDR3 has 15 amino acids. The V and J ends lost 1 base and 8 bases respectively, with 15 bases between them. Germline V gives CDR1 LGHDT, CDR2 YNNKEL (reference sequence). DNA of the CDR3: TGTGCCAGCAGCCAAGGTCAACTCTCTAATCATGAGCAGTTCTTC. This translates into CASSQGQLSNHEQFF.

The chain couples TRBV29-1 to TRBJ2-5, with 10 bases identical to TRBD2. With 5 bases clipped from V and 5 bases from J, the junction kept 5 bases outside the gene matches. This CDR3 spans 13 amino acids. The V gene's germline CDR1 is SQVTM and CDR2 ANQGSEA. CDR3 amino acids: CSVRSSGSETQYF. The CDR3, as DNA: TGCAGCGTTAGGTCTAGCGGGAGTGAGACCCAGTACTTC.

V usage is TRBV6-2 or TRBV6-3 and J usage is TRBJ2-1; 9 nucleotides align to TRBD2. V lost 4 bases to trimming and J lost 1 base; unmatched junction nucleotides: 5. Germline V gives CDR1 MNHEY, CDR2 SVGEGT. CDR3 size: 16 residues. This chain's CDR3 is CASSSSSGESYNEQFF. CDR3 in DNA: TGTGCCAGCAGTTCGTCTAGCGGGGAGTCCTACAATGAGCAGTTCTTC.

The V call is TRBV5-6, the J call TRBJ1-5, with D uncertain. Germline V gene data show CDR1 as SGHDT and CDR2 as YYEEEE. This CDR3 is 16 amino acids long. With 4 bases removed from V and 0 bases from J, the gap between germline ends came to 14 bases. The CDR3 here is CASSILSRYSNQPQHF. The CDR3 DNA is TGTGCCAGCAGCATATTGTCCAGGTATAGCAATCAGCCCCAGCATTTT.

J is TRBJ2-7 and V is TRBV2, with D perhaps matching TRBD1 (6 bases). CDR3 length: 14 amino acids. Between the trimmed V and J ends, which lost 4 bases and 4 bases, there was a span of 14 bases. Germline V gene lookup returns CDR1 SNHLY and CDR2 FYNNEI. The CDR3 DNA follows: TGTGCCAGCAGTGTCGACAGGCCTGTTTACGAGCAGTACTTC. This gives the protein CASSVDRPVYEQYF.

The genes are TRBV7-2 and TRBJ2-1; 9 positions agree with TRBD1. With 7 bases clipped from V and 7 bases from J, the junction kept 5 bases outside the gene matches. CDR1 SGHTA and CDR2 FQGNSA come from the germline V gene. The length of the CDR3 is 13 residues. The CDR3: CASTRGTGNEQFF. The DNA of the CDR3 is TGTGCCAGCACACGCGGGACAGGGAATGAGCAGTTCTTC.

CDR3 region: CASSGGVGGKLFF. The CDR3 bases are TGTGCCAGCAGCGGCGGGGTTGGTGGAAAACTGTTTTTT. The chain couples TRBV9 to TRBJ1-4; D unclear. Germline V gene data show CDR1 as SGDLS and CDR2 as YYNGEE. With 3 bases removed from V and 10 bases from J, the gap between germline ends came to 13 bases. This CDR3 has 13 residues.